The 30 T cell receptor beta chains reported below all come from one sample, sequenced in a study of glioma-infiltrating T cells. TCR alpha and beta CDR3 regions were amplified from RNA using iRepertoire nested multiplex PCR. TCRdb redid the calling of the multiplex PCR reads with MiXCR, one entry per CDR3 protein. The table lists roughly 120,000 distinct CDR3 sequences, less than 30% of them singletons. Sample: glioma tissue, nonneoplastic brain tissue, or PBMCs (not recorded which). The receptors derive from a human donor with low-grade glioma or glioblastoma, undergoing nonglioma brain surgery, or in good health (not recorded which).

This clonotype occurred many times. V is TRBV5-4 and J is TRBJ1-1; no reliable D call. This CDR3 region has 14 residues. Trimming removed 6 bases at V and 0 bases at J, with 12 bases between. Looked up from germline, CDR1 is SGHNT and CDR2 is YYREEE (reference sequence). The CDR3 DNA sequence: TGTGCCAGCAATTCACCAGGCTTGAACACTGAAGCTTTCTTT. Encoded protein: CASNSPGLNTEAFF.

This clonotype was observed a few times. The genes are TRBV5-1 and TRBJ1-1, with TRBD1 identical over 9 bases. V lost 4 bases to trimming and J lost 4 bases; unmatched junction nucleotides: 2. Germline V CDR1 and CDR2: SGHRS, YFSETQ. CDR3 length: 13 residues. The CDR3 region is CASSRTGVTEAFF. CDR3 DNA sequence: TGCGCCAGCAGCCGGACAGGGGTCACTGAAGCTTTCTTT.

There are a few counts of this clonotype. This chain links TRBV19 with TRBJ2-4; the match to TRBD2 covers 8 bases. Germline-derived CDR1 and CDR2 are LNHDA and SQIVND (reference sequence). The CDR3 has 15 amino acids. Trimming removed 7 bases from V and 1 base from J; junction bases left unmatched: 6. The CDR3 DNA reads as TGTGCCAGTACCCTGCGGGGGGCCGCCAAAAACATTCAGTACTTC. It is translated as CASTLRGAAKNIQYF.

This clonotype was seen many times. This chain joins TRBV7-2 and TRBJ2-3, with 10 bases lining up with TRBD2. Germline lookup yields CDR1 SGHTA and CDR2 FQGNSA. The CDR3 is made up of 18 amino acids. V trimming: 1 base; J trimming: 3 bases; junction bases outside the gene matches: 10. The CDR3 protein is CASSLEQPSGRSTDTQYF. CDR3 DNA sequence: TGTGCCAGCAGCTTAGAGCAACCTAGCGGGAGATCAACAGATACGCAGTATTTT.

There are many counts of this clonotype. The rearrangement uses TRBV28 and TRBJ2-1; D possibly corresponds to TRBD2 (6 bases). This CDR3 comprises 15 residues. V shed 2 bases and J shed 7 bases, with 15 bases lying between them. Per germline, CDR1 MDHEN and CDR2 SYDVKM. DNA of the CDR3: TGTGCCAGCAGTTTACCCCTAGCGCTTGAGAATGAGCAGTTCTTC. It translates to CASSLPLALENEQFF.

As for this clonotype: The conserved phenylalanine or tryptophan normally closing the CDR3 is absent here, so this likely arose from a read error. V gene TRBV20-1 combines with J gene TRBJ1-1, with TRBD1 identical over 8 bases. CDR1 and CDR2 from the germline V gene are DFQATT and SNEGSKA (reference sequence). There are 11 residues in the CDR3. V shed 3 bases, J shed 11 bases, and the junction held 5 bases outside the gene matches. In nucleotides, the CDR3 is TGCAGTGCTAGGGGGACAGGATTCGCTTTCAAT. Translating gives CSARGTGFAFN.

This clonotype was detected ten times or more. The rearrangement uses TRBV4-2 and TRBJ2-1, with 9 bases matching TRBD2. The CDR3 is 15 amino acids. Germline CDR1 and CDR2: LGHNA and YNFKEQ. Trimming at V came to 1 base and at J to 5 bases, leaving 3 bases not matched to a gene. CDR3 region: CASSQASGKNNEQFF. The CDR3 DNA is TGTGCCAGCAGCCAAGCTAGCGGGAAAAACAATGAGCAGTTCTTC.

This clonotype was recorded many times. The rearrangement links TRBV3-1 to TRBJ1-2; D unresolved. This CDR3 has 18 amino acids. V lost 1 base, J lost 5 bases, and 23 bases lay in between. CDR1 and CDR2 (germline): LGHDT, YNNKEL (reference sequence). The CDR3 DNA follows: TGTGCCAGCAGCCAAGTTGAGTCCCCCGAGAAGTTAGGGTATGGCTACACCTTC. Translating it yields CASSQVESPEKLGYGYTF. Drawing the rest from reference TRBV3-1 and TRBJ1-2, the complete variable domain is DTAVSQTPKYLVTQMGNDKSIKCEQNLGHDTMYWYKQDSKKFLKIMFSYNNKELIINETVPNRFSPKSPDKAHLNLHINSLELGDSAVYFCASSQVESPEKLGYGYTFGSGTRLTVV.

This clonotype is medium-sized by share. The V call is TRBV20-1, the J call TRBJ1-5, with D maybe TRBD1 (5 bases). The CDR3 consists of 12 residues. Germline loops: CDR1 DFQATT, CDR2 SNEGSKA (reference sequence). With 3 bases removed from V and 6 bases from J, the gap between germline ends came to 9 bases. CDR3 nucleotide sequence: TGCAGTGCTAGTAGAGGGACTCAGCCCCAGCATTTT. It translates to CSASRGTQPQHF.

This clonotype appeared many times. V usage is TRBV4-3 and J usage is TRBJ2-1; D is undetermined. The CDR3 length is 18 residues. V lost 4 bases, J lost 5 bases, and 24 bases lay in between. Germline values: CDR1 LGHNA, CDR2 YSLEER. CDR3 coding DNA: TGCGCCAGCAGCCTCTTTGGCCCTCCCCTTCGACGTGACAATGAGCAGTTCTTC. Translation: CASSLFGPPLRRDNEQFF.

This clonotype was seen ten or more times. This chain uses TRBV7-6 with TRBJ1-5; no definite D call. Trimming took off 0 bases at V and 3 bases at J, with 9 bases between the two ends. The CDR3 sequence is 15 residues long. CDR1 is SGHVS and CDR2 is FNYEAQ in the germline V gene. CDR3 DNA sequence: TGTGCCAGCAGCTTAGCGTTCGGCTACAATCAGCCCCAGCATTTT. Encoded protein: CASSLAFGYNQPQHF.

Details on this clonotype: This may be a read error, as it is one base from a much larger clone. V usage is TRBV29-1 and J usage is TRBJ1-1; a possible D gene is TRBD1 (6 bases). The end of the DNA fits TRBJ2-2 better, so the J call may be wrong. Germline CDR1 is SQVTM and CDR2 is ANQGSEA. This CDR3 spans 13 amino acids. CDR3 nucleotides: TGCAGAAACAGGGATTTGTCCACCGGGGATCTGTTTTTT. This sequence encodes CRNRDLSTGDLFF.

The chain combines TRBV19 with TRBJ2-1, with D possibly TRBD2 on 6 matching bases. The CDR3 covers 13 residues. Trimming took off 3 bases at V and 6 bases at J, with 9 bases between the two ends. The germline V gene encodes CDR1 LNHDA and CDR2 SQIVND (reference sequence). CDR3 sequence (DNA): TGTGCCAGTAGTATTATAGCGGTCAATGAGCAGTTCTTC. Encoded protein: CASSIIAVNEQFF.

The chain is built from TRBV24-1 and TRBJ1-1, with TRBD1 matching 7 bases. Losses at the gene ends were 4 bases for V and 11 bases for J; bases not matched to a gene: 12. The length of the CDR3 is 14 residues. Germline loops: CDR1 KGHDR, CDR2 SFDVKD. The CDR3 loop is CATSEAGQARGAFF. The CDR3 region has the DNA TGTGCCACCAGTGAGGCTGGACAGGCCCGGGGGGCTTTCTTT.

This clonotype came up many times. The chain is built from TRBV2 and TRBJ2-2; D remains ambiguous. The CDR3 contains 15 residues. Germline V CDR1 and CDR2: SNHLY, FYNNEI. V lost 7 bases, J lost 0 bases, and 12 bases lay in between. The DNA of the CDR3 is TGTGCCAGCATGGTGACCCACTCGAACACCGGGGAGCTGTTTTTT. It encodes CASMVTHSNTGELFF.

This clonotype turned up a few times. Just one base apart from a much larger clone, this may be a read error. The gene calls are TRBV7-2 and TRBJ2-5; D not certain. In germline, CDR1 is SGHTA, CDR2 FQGNSA. This CDR3 spans 14 amino acids. CDR3 sequence reads: CDSSLSGAQETQYF. The CDR3 nucleotides read TGTGACAGCAGCTTGTCAGGCGCACAAGAGACCCAGTACTTC.

The table lists this clonotype with many counts. The V and J genes are TRBV24-1 and TRBJ1-1; D is undetermined. Germline V gene data show CDR1 as KGHDR and CDR2 as SFDVKD. V was cut by 4 bases and J by 10 bases, with 21 bases left in between. CDR3 length equals 15 residues. Here the CDR3 DNA reads TGTGCCACCAGTGACTCAACCCACGGGAGGTTTAGAGCTTTCTTT. This sequence encodes CATSDSTHGRFRAFF.

This chain connects TRBV12-3 or TRBV12-4 to TRBJ2-7; tentatively, D is TRBD1 (6 bases). The CDR3 has 14 amino acids. V lost 5 bases and J 7 bases, leaving 18 bases between the germline ends. CDR3 sequence: CASSLDRQGSEQYF. For the CDR3, the DNA is TGTGCCAGCAGTCTTGACCGGCAGGGGAGTGAGCAGTACTTC.

This clonotype was counted between two and nine times. The J gene is TRBJ1-4, the V gene TRBV2; TRBD1 agrees at 7 bases. V gave up 7 bases and J gave up 5 bases; unmatched junction bases: 13. Germline CDR1 reads SNHLY; CDR2 reads FYNNEI. The CDR3 has 16 residues. CDR3 loop: CASNAPIQGQNEKLFF. The DNA of the CDR3 is TGTGCCAGCAACGCTCCTATACAGGGGCAGAATGAAAAACTGTTTTTT.

The J gene is TRBJ1-1, the V gene TRBV4-1, with D unresolved. The ends were cut back, 0 bases at V and 1 base at J, with 9 bases in the middle. The CDR3 has 15 amino acids. Germline CDR1 MGHRA, CDR2 YSYEKL. This CDR3 reads CASSQDYNKNTEAFF. The CDR3 DNA reads as TGCGCCAGCAGCCAAGATTACAACAAGAACACTGAAGCTTTCTTT.

This chain joins TRBV2 and TRBJ2-3, with 13 nucleotides matching TRBD2. Germline assignment: CDR1 SNHLY and CDR2 FYNNEI. The junction had 6 bases not matched to a gene; V was cut back by 6 bases and J by 3 bases. This CDR3 is 16 amino acids long. The CDR3 DNA reads TGTGCCAGCAGGATCCGACTAGCGGGAGGTACAGATACGCAGTATTTT. The encoded protein is CASRIRLAGGTDTQYF.

Details on this clonotype: A read error may be the cause here, since a much bigger clone is one base away. The V gene is TRBV12-3 or TRBV12-4, the J gene TRBJ2-5; 7 bases agree with TRBD2. The V segment lost 5 bases and the J segment 10 bases; nucleotides outside the gene matches: 13. This CDR3 is 14 amino acids long. The CDR3 nucleotides read TGTGCCAGCAGTCGGCCTTCGGGACTACAATACCAGTACTTC. It specifies CASSRPSGLQYQYF.

This clonotype was seen ten or more times. The V gene is TRBV3-1, the J gene TRBJ2-1; D remains ambiguous. The CDR3 spans 12 residues. The germline V gene has CDR1 LGHDT and CDR2 YNNKEL (reference sequence). V was shortened by 4 bases and J by 6 bases, with 7 bases between the two germline ends. The CDR3 loop reads CASSPLPNEQFF. CDR3 DNA: TGTGCCAGCAGCCCCCTTCCCAATGAGCAGTTCTTC.

This clonotype showed up just a few times. The V and J genes are TRBV9 and TRBJ1-1; no definite D call. The CDR3 is 13 residues long. Germline lookup yields CDR1 SGDLS and CDR2 YYNGEE. V dropped 1 base and J dropped 3 bases, with 7 bases sitting between them. CDR3 region: CASSVIRDTEAFF. For the CDR3, the DNA is TGTGCCAGCAGCGTAATAAGGGACACTGAAGCTTTCTTT.

A word on this clonotype: The junction departs from the called germline gene at one end, perhaps through a read error. This chain joins TRBV20-1 and TRBJ2-1, with 12 bases matching TRBD2. Germline V lookup: CDR1 DFQATT, CDR2 SNEGSKA (reference sequence). The CDR3 is 15 residues long. The CDR3 DNA sequence: TGCAGTGATAGAACAGAGACTAGCGGGGGCTATGAGCAGTTCTTC. This encodes CSDRTETSGGYEQFF.

The chain joins TRBV28 to TRBJ1-1; TRBD1 aligns across 8 bases. Germline V gene data show CDR1 as MDHEN and CDR2 as SYDVKM. The V segment lost 7 bases and the J segment 5 bases; nucleotides outside the gene matches: 3. The CDR3 is 12 residues long. This chain's CDR3 is CASNYRGTEAFF. The CDR3 nucleotides read TGTGCCAGCAACTACAGGGGGACTGAAGCTTTCTTT.

This clonotype came up many times. The chain joins TRBV12-3 or TRBV12-4 to TRBJ2-1, with TRBD2 identical over 14 bases. The V segment lost 4 bases and the J segment 8 bases; nucleotides outside the gene matches: 7. The CDR3 is 16 residues long. The CDR3 nucleotides read TGTGCCAGCAGTTCCGGGACTAGCGGGAGTAGCTATGAGCAGTTCTTC. Its translation: CASSSGTSGSSYEQFF.

The chain carries TRBV27 and TRBJ2-7, with 8 positions matching TRBD1. The germline V gene encodes CDR1 MNHEY and CDR2 SMNVEV (reference sequence). V shed 3 bases and J 2 bases; nucleotides not matched to a gene: 6. The CDR3 is made up of 15 amino acids. The CDR3 coding sequence is TGTGCCAGCAGTTTCAGGGACAGGAAAGCCTACGAGCAGTACTTC. As protein: CASSFRDRKAYEQYF.

This clonotype was detected only once. Its ends do not fully match the called genes, so a read error is possible. The rearrangement uses TRBV20-1 and TRBJ1-2, with 7 bases identical to TRBD1. Per the germline V gene, CDR1 is DFQATT and CDR2 is SNEGSKA (reference sequence). The CDR3 is 16 amino acids. The CDR3: CSANLGGGELSYGYAF. The CDR3 DNA follows: TGCAGTGCTAACTTAGGAGGGGGCGAGTTGAGCTATGGCTACGCCTTC.

This clonotype was seen more than once but under ten times. The J gene is TRBJ1-1, the V gene TRBV10-2; D gene unclear. Trimming took 7 bases from V and 7 from J, leaving 10 bases between them. The CDR3 totals 11 residues. Germline V gene data show CDR1 as WSHSY and CDR2 as SAAADI. The CDR3 loop is CASKQGIEAFF. DNA for the CDR3: TGCGCCAGCAAGCAAGGAATTGAAGCTTTCTTT.